What follows describes a single TCR beta chain. What it binds is unknown. The data derive from a study of liver allograft versus peripheral blood T cells. Study summary: Transplanted livers and recipients' peripheral blood had their T cell receptor repertoires compared.

Study outcomes and limitations: Intra-allograft T cell receptor repertoires in the liver reportedly differed from peripheral blood repertoires.

The CDR3 consists of 13 residues. CDR1 is MNHNY and CDR2 is SVGAGI in the germline V gene (reference sequence). V was shortened by 2 bases and J by 7 bases, with 9 bases between the two germline ends. Each CDR3 protein gets one entry after TCRdb re-called the reads with MiXCR. The sample holds around 10,000 distinct CDR3 sequences; about 18% are singletons and the top ten take 1.7%. The chain uses TRBV6-6 and TRBJ1-5; tentatively, D is TRBD1 (5 bases). The sequence was obtained from a human patient who had a liver transplant. The T cells may come from the graft donor. The CDR3 coding sequence is TGTGCCAGCAGTTACCCAGACAGCCAGCCCCAGCATTTT. This gives the protein CASSYPDSQPQHF.